These 23 T cell receptor beta chains were sequenced from one sample in a study of OX40 agonist ivuxolimab in advanced cancers. TCRdb's table, derived via immunoSEQ multiplex PCR, lists solely in-frame clones and lacks some. The table has around 44,000 clones, around 86% seen once. The sequencing here drew on CD4+ or CD8+ T cells sorted from blood, taken in a trial of the OX40 agonist ivuxolimab. The receptors were gathered from an adult with an advanced solid tumor such as melanoma, head and neck, liver or kidney cancer.

In this sample, this clone turned up once. The rearrangement links TRBV5-6 to TRBJ1-5; 7 nucleotides match TRBD1. This CDR3 comprises 16 residues. Per the germline V gene, CDR1 is SGHDT and CDR2 is YYEEEE. V shed 4 bases, J shed 0 bases, and the junction held 7 bases outside the gene matches. The CDR3 DNA is TGTGCCAGCAGCCTTGGGACAGCTTATAGCAATCAGCCCCAGCATTTT. It encodes CASSLGTAYSNQPQHF.

Turning to this clone: A junction boundary mismatches the germline segment, possibly from a read error. The gene calls are TRBV27 and TRBJ1-5; D perhaps matches TRBD1 (5 bases). The CDR3 runs 12 residues. Per the germline V gene, CDR1 is MNHEY and CDR2 is SMNVEV (reference sequence). The CDR3 sequence: CAGRVGNQPQHF. DNA for the CDR3: TGTGCCGGCAGGGTTGGGAATCAGCCCCAGCATTTT.

The chain links TRBV7-9 to TRBJ2-2; 10 bases map to TRBD2. CDR1 and CDR2 (germline): SEHNR, FQNEAQ (reference sequence). J was trimmed by 6 bases and V by 1 base; bases with no gene match: 2. CDR3 length: 15 amino acids. In nucleotides, the CDR3 is TGTGCCAGCAGCTTAGGGACTAGCGGAGCCGGGGAGCTGTTTTTT. It translates to CASSLGTSGAGELFF.

The chain couples TRBV13 to TRBJ1-5; D is unresolved. CDR3 length: 13 amino acids. The V end lost 5 bases, the J end lost 5 bases, and 10 bases lay between the germline ends. Germline loops: CDR1 PRHDT, CDR2 FYEKMQ (reference sequence). The CDR3 reads CASSLSRDQPQHF. CDR3 nucleotides: TGTGCCAGCAGCCTCTCCCGGGATCAGCCCCAGCATTTT.

This clone was picked up a small number of times. This chain uses TRBV6-5 with TRBJ2-1; 9 bases align to TRBD1. Germline CDR1 and CDR2: MNHEY and SVGAGI. V dropped 5 bases and J dropped 8; count of bases not matched to a gene: 4. This CDR3 has 13 amino acids. This CDR3 is CASSGTGSDEQFF. For the CDR3, the DNA is TGTGCCAGCAGTGGGACAGGGTCCGATGAGCAGTTCTTC.

V gene TRBV6-6 combines with J gene TRBJ1-6; D call uncertain. This CDR3 contains 14 residues. Between the trimmed V and J ends, which lost 6 bases and 2 bases, there was a span of 8 bases. The germline V gene has CDR1 MNHNY and CDR2 SVGAGI (reference sequence). CDR3 nucleotides: TGTGCCAGCAGCTTGCAACCCTATAATTCACCCCTCCACTTT. This translates into CASSLQPYNSPLHF.

The chain couples TRBV15 to TRBJ2-3; D remains unclear. Trimming left V 4 bases short and J 5 bases short, with 16 bases between. This CDR3 region has 15 residues. Germline CDR1 reads LNHNV; CDR2 reads YYDKDF (reference sequence). CDR3 region: CATSKSDVGVDTQYF. The CDR3 DNA is TGTGCCACCAGCAAATCGGACGTTGGGGTAGATACGCAGTATTTT.

CDR3 protein: CASSLGVPEAFF. The CDR3 DNA reads TGTGCCAGCAGCTTAGGGGTACCTGAAGCTTTCTTT. J is TRBJ1-1 and V is TRBV7-9; D call uncertain. The ends were cut back, 1 base at V and 6 bases at J, with 6 bases in the middle. This CDR3 comprises 12 residues. Germline CDR1 SEHNR, CDR2 FQNEAQ (reference sequence).

This rearrangement joins TRBV7-2 to TRBJ2-7; 8 positions match TRBD1. CDR1 is SGHTA, CDR2 FQGNSA, per germline. The CDR3 has 18 amino acids. V shed 1 base and J 3 bases; nucleotides not matched to a gene: 14. In nucleotides, the CDR3 is TGTGCCAGCAGCTTAGGCAGGGGGCCCAAAACAGATCGCTACGAGCAGTACTTC. It translates to CASSLGRGPKTDRYEQYF.

CDR3 bases: TGTGCCAGCAGTTTAGCGGGGGACAGGCGATACAATGAGCAGTTCTTC. Residues: CASSLAGDRRYNEQFF. The gene calls are TRBV27 and TRBJ2-1, with D possibly matching TRBD1 (8 bases). The V gene's germline CDR1 is MNHEY and CDR2 SMNVEV (reference sequence). The CDR3 is 16 amino acids. Trimming left V 2 bases short and J 4 bases short, with 15 bases between.

The V gene is TRBV21-1, the J gene TRBJ2-7. TRBV21-1 is a pseudogene segment. This CDR3 has 9 residues. The CDR3 nucleotides read TGTGCCAGCAATTACGAGCAGTACTTC. Residues: CASNYEQYF.

This clone was seen a single time. J is TRBJ1-2 and V is TRBV2; 9 bases line up with TRBD1. Per the germline V gene, CDR1 is SNHLY and CDR2 is FYNNEI. V shed 11 bases, J shed 2 bases, and the junction held 3 bases outside the gene matches. The CDR3 sequence is 12 residues long. In DNA, the CDR3 is TGTGCCGTAGGACAGGGGAACTATGGCTACACCTTC. It yields the protein CAVGQGNYGYTF.

The chain links TRBV2 to TRBJ2-7; the D gene could be TRBD1 or TRBD2 (5 bases each). Germline V gives CDR1 SNHLY, CDR2 FYNNEI. The CDR3 consists of 12 residues. Trimming pared 5 bases from V and 4 bases from J, leaving 9 bases between. The CDR3 protein is CASSWGSYEQYF. CDR3 bases: TGTGCCAGCAGTTGGGGGTCTTACGAGCAGTACTTC.

The chain has TRBV10-3 and TRBJ1-2, with 8 bases lining up with TRBD1. The ends lost 3 bases at V and 3 bases at J; junction bases unmatched: 3. Germline V gene sequence: CDR1 ENHRY, CDR2 SYGVKD. This CDR3 region has 14 residues. The CDR3 region has the DNA TGTGCCATCAGTGAACCGGGACAGGACTATGGCTACACCTTC. Protein: CAISEPGQDYGYTF.

The chain has TRBV19 and TRBJ2-1; 10 bases agree with TRBD2. Germline assignment: CDR1 LNHDA and CDR2 SQIVND (reference sequence). V lost 7 bases to trimming and J lost 10 bases; unmatched junction nucleotides: 7. This CDR3 region has 13 residues. The DNA for the CDR3 is TGTGCCAGTATTGGGACTAGCGCATTAGAGCAGTTCTTC. It is translated as CASIGTSALEQFF.

The chain combines TRBV6-1 with TRBJ2-2; D not resolved. Trimming pared 1 base from V and 6 bases from J, leaving 6 bases between. Germline loops: CDR1 MNHNS, CDR2 SASEGT. There are 13 residues in the CDR3. The chain's CDR3 is CASSEEAAGELFF. CDR3 sequence (DNA): TGTGCCAGCAGTGAAGAAGCTGCCGGGGAGCTGTTTTTT.

The chain has TRBV27 and TRBJ2-7, with D possibly being TRBD1 (5 bases). Looked up from germline, CDR1 is MNHEY and CDR2 is SMNVEV (reference sequence). V lost 0 bases and J 1 base, leaving 16 bases between the germline ends. The CDR3 loop spans 17 amino acids. The CDR3 coding sequence is TGTGCCAGCAGTTTATCCTCCCAGGGAATCGCTTCCTACGAGCAGTACTTC. Its protein product is CASSLSSQGIASYEQYF.

The J gene is TRBJ1-4, the V gene TRBV4-3, with D perhaps matching TRBD1 (5 bases). CDR1 is LGHNA and CDR2 is YSLEER in the germline V gene. The CDR3 consists of 15 residues. V lost 0 bases, J lost 7 bases, and 12 bases lay in between. The CDR3 nucleotides are TGCGCCAGCAGCCAAGATCGGGGGTTAGGTGAAAAACTGTTTTTT. This codes for CASSQDRGLGEKLFF.

Regarding this clone: The CDR3 does not close with the conserved phenylalanine or tryptophan, likely indicating a read error. V gene TRBV19 combines with J gene TRBJ1-6; maybe TRBD1 (5 bases). Germline V CDR1 and CDR2: LNHDA, SQIVND (reference sequence). This CDR3 region has 13 residues. Trimming stripped 4 bases from V and 10 bases from J, with 11 bases between. The CDR3 coding sequence is TGTGCCAGTAGTAAGGGACTCGGGTCACCCCTCCACCTT. Amino acid sequence: CASSKGLGSPLHL.

This clone was counted once. The gene calls are TRBV4-2 and TRBJ1-2, with D possibly being TRBD1 (6 bases). The germline gives CDR1 LGHNA, CDR2 YNFKEQ. The CDR3 runs 16 residues. The V end was cut by 4 bases, the J end by 6 bases, with 21 bases between. CDR3 sequence reads: CASSPTQGQGFHGYTF. In nucleotides, the CDR3 is TGTGCCAGCAGCCCGACCCAGGGGCAGGGTTTTCATGGCTACACCTTC.

The V call is TRBV13, the J call TRBJ2-3; D not certain. The CDR3 is 10 residues long. In germline, CDR1 is PRHDT, CDR2 FYEKMQ (reference sequence). CDR3 residues: CVTGTDTQYF. The CDR3 region has the DNA TGTGTTACGGGCACAGATACGCAGTATTTT.

The table lists this clone with a count of one. The chain is built from TRBV11-1 and TRBJ2-1; D unresolved. The CDR3 sequence is 15 residues long. Germline CDR1 SGHAT, CDR2 FQDESV (reference sequence). V was cut by 1 base and J by 7 bases, with 14 bases left in between. CDR3 residues: CASSLDLAPRNEQFF. The CDR3, as DNA: TGTGCCAGCAGCTTAGATCTCGCTCCTAGGAATGAGCAGTTCTTC.

This clone was counted between two and nine times. J is TRBJ2-7 and V is TRBV5-4; D remains unclear. Germline V gene data show CDR1 as SGHNT and CDR2 as YYREEE (reference sequence). Trimming pared 0 bases from V and 3 bases from J, leaving 4 bases between. This CDR3 comprises 12 residues. The DNA of the CDR3 is TGTGCCAGCAGCTTGGAAGGCTACGAGCAGTACTTC. Its protein product is CASSLEGYEQYF.